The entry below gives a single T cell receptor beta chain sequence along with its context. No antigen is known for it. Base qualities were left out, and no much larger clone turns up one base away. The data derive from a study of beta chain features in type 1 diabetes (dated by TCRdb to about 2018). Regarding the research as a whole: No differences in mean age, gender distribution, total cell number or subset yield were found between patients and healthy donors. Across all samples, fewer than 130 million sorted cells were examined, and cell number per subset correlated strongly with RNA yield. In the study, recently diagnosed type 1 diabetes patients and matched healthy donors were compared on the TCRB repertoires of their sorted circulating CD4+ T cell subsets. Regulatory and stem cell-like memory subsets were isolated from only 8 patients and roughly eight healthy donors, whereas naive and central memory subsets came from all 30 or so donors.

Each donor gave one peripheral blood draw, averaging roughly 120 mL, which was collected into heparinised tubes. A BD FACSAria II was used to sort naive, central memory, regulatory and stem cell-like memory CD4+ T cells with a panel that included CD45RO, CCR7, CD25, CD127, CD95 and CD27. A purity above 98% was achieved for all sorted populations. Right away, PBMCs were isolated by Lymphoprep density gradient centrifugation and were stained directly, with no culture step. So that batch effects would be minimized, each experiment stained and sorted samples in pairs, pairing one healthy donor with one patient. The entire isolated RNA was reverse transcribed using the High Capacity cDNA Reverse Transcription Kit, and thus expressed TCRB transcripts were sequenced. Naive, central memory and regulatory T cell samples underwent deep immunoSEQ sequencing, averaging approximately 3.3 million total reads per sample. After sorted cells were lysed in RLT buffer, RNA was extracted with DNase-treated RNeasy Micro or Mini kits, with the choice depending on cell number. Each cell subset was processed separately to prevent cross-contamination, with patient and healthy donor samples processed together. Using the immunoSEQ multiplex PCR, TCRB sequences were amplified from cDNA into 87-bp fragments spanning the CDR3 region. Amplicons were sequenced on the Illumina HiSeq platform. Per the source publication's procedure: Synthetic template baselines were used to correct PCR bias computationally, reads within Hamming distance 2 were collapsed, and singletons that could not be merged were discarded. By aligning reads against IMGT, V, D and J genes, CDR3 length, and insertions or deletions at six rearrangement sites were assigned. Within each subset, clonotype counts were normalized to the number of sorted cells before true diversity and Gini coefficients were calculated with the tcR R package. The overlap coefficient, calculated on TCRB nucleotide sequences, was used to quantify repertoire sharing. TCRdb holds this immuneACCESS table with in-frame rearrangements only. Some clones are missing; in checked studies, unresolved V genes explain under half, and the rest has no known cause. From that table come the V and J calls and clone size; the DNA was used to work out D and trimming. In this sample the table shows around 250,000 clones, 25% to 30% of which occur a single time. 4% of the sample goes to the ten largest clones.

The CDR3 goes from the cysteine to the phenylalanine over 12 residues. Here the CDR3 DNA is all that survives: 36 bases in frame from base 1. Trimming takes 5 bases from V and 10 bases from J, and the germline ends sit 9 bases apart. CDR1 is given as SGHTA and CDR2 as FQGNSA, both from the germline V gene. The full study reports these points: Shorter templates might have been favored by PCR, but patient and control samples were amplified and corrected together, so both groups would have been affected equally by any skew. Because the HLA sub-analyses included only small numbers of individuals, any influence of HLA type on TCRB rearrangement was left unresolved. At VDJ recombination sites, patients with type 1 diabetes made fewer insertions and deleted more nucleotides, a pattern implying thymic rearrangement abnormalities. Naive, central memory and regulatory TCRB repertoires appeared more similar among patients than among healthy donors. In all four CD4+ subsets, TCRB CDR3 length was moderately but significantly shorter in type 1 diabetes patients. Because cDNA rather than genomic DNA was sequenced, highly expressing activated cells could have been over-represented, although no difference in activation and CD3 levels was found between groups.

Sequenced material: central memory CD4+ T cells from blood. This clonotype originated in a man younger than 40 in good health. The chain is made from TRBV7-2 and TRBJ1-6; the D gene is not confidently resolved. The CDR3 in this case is CASSHPGSPLHF. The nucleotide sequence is TGTGCCAGCAGCCACCCCGGCTCACCCCTCCACTTT.